Each of the 10 T cell receptor beta chains below was sequenced from the same sample in a study of T cells in women clearing cervical HPV infection. Clones were read by immunoSEQ multiplex PCR, and TCRdb kept only the in-frame ones, dropping some. Recorded for this sample: about 32,000 clones. The sample was blood buffy coat. All receptors come from a woman between 18 and 70 years old with a cervical HPV16 infection that either progressed to CIN3+ or cleared (not recorded which).

On this clone itself: The read ends 3 residues before the CDR3 terminus; that terminus is restored from the germline J gene. The V and J genes are TRBV2 and TRBJ2-1; tentatively, D is TRBD1 (6 bases). Trimming removed 6 bases from V and 9 bases from J, with 12 bases in between. Germline values: CDR1 SNHLY, CDR2 FYNNEI. The CDR3 sequence is 12 residues long. The CDR3 bases that were read are TGTGCCAGCAGCCCAAGGGGGTCTGAG. Its translation: CASSPRGSE. The CDR3 in its entirety is CASSPRGSEQFF.

As concerns this clone: Read sequence stops 3 residues before the CDR3 end, and the germline J gene provides the missing end. The J gene is TRBJ2-7, the V gene TRBV10-2; TRBD2 might be the D (5 bases). Trimming left V 2 bases short and J 6 bases short, with 14 bases between. CDR3 length equals 14 residues. Germline assignment: CDR1 WSHSY and CDR2 SAAADI. The CDR3 loop reads CASSETRTASEQYF. The DNA read from the CDR3 is TGCGCCAGCAGTGAGACAAGGACTGCTAGCGAG.

Comments on this clone: The read finishes 3 residues shy of the CDR3 end, and the germline J gene is used to complete it. V and J are TRBV28 and TRBJ2-3; 9 bases align to TRBD1. Unmatched junction bases numbered 7, after V lost 5 bases and J lost 4 bases. Germline V gene data show CDR1 as MDHEN and CDR2 as SYDVKM. CDR3 length equals 15 residues. CDR3 DNA, as far as it was read: TGTGCCAGCAGTCCTCAGACAGGGGGGCCAGATACG. Amino acid sequence: CASSPQTGGPDT. The entire CDR3 is CASSPQTGGPDTQYF.

Comment on this clone: One end of the junction does not line up with germline, which may come from a read error. The CDR3 end is not reached by the read, which stops 3 residues before it; the germline J gene fills it in. The chain joins TRBV4-2 to TRBJ2-7; D unresolved. Germline CDR1 and CDR2: LGHNA and YNFKEQ. This CDR3 spans 15 amino acids. The covered CDR3 bases are TGCGCCAGCAGCCAAGCTCATCCGGGTTCTTACGAG. This codes for CASSQAHPGSYE. The entire CDR3 is CASSQAHPGSYEQYF.

On this clone: The CDR3 end lies 3 residues beyond the end of the read and is filled in from the germline J gene. The chain carries TRBV7-6 and TRBJ1-4, with 8 bases identical to TRBD1. The CDR3 has 15 amino acids. V was clipped by 5 bases and J by 5 bases; unmatched bases: 7. Germline-derived CDR1 and CDR2 are SGHVS and FNYEAQ. CDR3 in amino acids: CASSEWTGRNEKLFF. CDR3 bases read: TGTGCCAGCAGCGAGTGGACAGGGAGGAATGAAAAA.

A word on this clone: Read data end 3 residues before the CDR3 end; the end is taken from the germline J gene. V usage is TRBV19 and J usage is TRBJ1-6; TRBD1 matches 9 bases. With V trimmed by 11 bases and J by 10 bases, 12 bases remained unmatched. This CDR3 is 14 amino acids long. The V gene's germline CDR1 is LNHDA and CDR2 SQIVND (reference sequence). The CDR3 protein is CAAGQGQGGSPLHF. CDR3 DNA, as far as it was read: TGTGCCGCTGGACAGGGGCAAGGAGGGTCACCC.

Turning to this clone: The read falls 3 residues short of the CDR3 end, and the missing part is taken from the germline J gene. The gene calls are TRBV20-1 and TRBJ2-5; 11 bases map to TRBD2. The CDR3 totals 15 residues. V gave up 1 base and J gave up 5 bases; unmatched junction bases: 6. Germline lookup yields CDR1 DFQATT and CDR2 SNEGSKA (reference sequence). Partial CDR3 DNA: TGCAGTGCTAGAGGTGGTAGCGGGGGGGTGGAGACC. Protein: CSARGGSGGVET. In full, the CDR3 reads CSARGGSGGVETQYF.

Remarks on this clone: The missing CDR3 end, 3 residues past where the read stops, is filled in from the germline J gene. The chain recombines TRBV20-1 with TRBJ2-4, with 13 bases identical to TRBD2. Germline CDR1 and CDR2: DFQATT and SNEGSKA (reference sequence). This CDR3 is built from 15 residues. V shed 1 base, J shed 6 bases, and the junction held 3 bases outside the gene matches. CDR3 DNA, as far as it was read: TGCAGTGCTAGAGCGAGACTAGCGGGGGGAAACATT. This codes for CSARARLAGGNI. The whole CDR3 region reads CSARARLAGGNIQYF.

As for this clone: The read finishes 3 residues shy of the CDR3 end, and the germline J gene is used to complete it. The rearrangement links TRBV5-1 to TRBJ2-7, with 9 bases lining up with TRBD2. This CDR3 is 15 amino acids long. Germline lookup yields CDR1 SGHRS and CDR2 YFSETQ. The V and J ends lost 0 bases and 4 bases, in that order; junction bases with no gene match: 5. The CDR3 region is CASSLEAGGLYEQYF. The sequenced CDR3 bases are TGCGCCAGCAGCTTGGAGGCGGGGGGGCTATACGAG.

As concerns this clone: The missing CDR3 end, 3 residues past where the read stops, is filled in from the germline J gene. V is TRBV2 and J is TRBJ1-4, with 8 bases lining up with TRBD1. Germline-derived CDR1 and CDR2 are SNHLY and FYNNEI. V lost 11 bases and J lost 6; bases outside the gene matches: 8. The CDR3 has 13 residues. The CDR3 sequence: CAGRQGIYEKLFF. Partial CDR3 DNA: TGTGCCGGAAGACAGGGGATTTATGAAAAA.